The entry that follows covers one TCR beta chain sequence. The data originate from a study of T cells expressing NK-cell markers. Reprocessing the 5' RACE reads, TCRdb reports a single entry for every CDR3 protein and omits DNA. Its table records approximately 170,000 distinct CDR3 sequences. CDR3 size: 14 residues. The V gene's germline CDR1 is LNHNV and CDR2 YYDKDF (reference sequence). The gene calls are TRBV15 and TRBJ2-7. The sequenced material came from blood T cells: a sorted CD56 or NKG2C T cell subset, CD4+ or CD8+ T cells, or bulk PBMC T cells (not recorded which). The source is a man aged 18 to 70 in good health. The CDR3: CATSRDLETGEQYF.